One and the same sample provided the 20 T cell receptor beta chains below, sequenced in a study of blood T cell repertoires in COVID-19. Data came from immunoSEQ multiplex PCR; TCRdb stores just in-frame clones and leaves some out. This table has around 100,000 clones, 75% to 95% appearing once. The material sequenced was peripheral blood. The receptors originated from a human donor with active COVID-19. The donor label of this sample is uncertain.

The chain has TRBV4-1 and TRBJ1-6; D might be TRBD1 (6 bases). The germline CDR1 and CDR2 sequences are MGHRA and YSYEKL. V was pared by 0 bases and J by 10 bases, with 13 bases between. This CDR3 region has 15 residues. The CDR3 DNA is TGCGCCAGCAGCCAAGACGGGGGGCGAGGCTCACCCCTCCACTTT. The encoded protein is CASSQDGGRGSPLHF.

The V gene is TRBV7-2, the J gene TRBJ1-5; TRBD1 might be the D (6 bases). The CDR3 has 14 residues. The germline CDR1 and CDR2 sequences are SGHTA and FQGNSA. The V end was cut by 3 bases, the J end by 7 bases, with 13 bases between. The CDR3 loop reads CASSFGGGGQPQHF. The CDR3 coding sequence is TGTGCCAGCAGCTTTGGAGGGGGAGGGCAGCCCCAGCATTTT.

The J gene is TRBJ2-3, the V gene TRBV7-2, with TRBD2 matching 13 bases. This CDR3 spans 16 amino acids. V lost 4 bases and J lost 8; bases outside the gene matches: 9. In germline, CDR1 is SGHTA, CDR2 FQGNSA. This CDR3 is CASSSGLAGVSGTQYF. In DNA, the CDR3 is TGTGCCAGCAGCTCCGGACTAGCGGGGGTTAGCGGTACGCAGTATTTT.

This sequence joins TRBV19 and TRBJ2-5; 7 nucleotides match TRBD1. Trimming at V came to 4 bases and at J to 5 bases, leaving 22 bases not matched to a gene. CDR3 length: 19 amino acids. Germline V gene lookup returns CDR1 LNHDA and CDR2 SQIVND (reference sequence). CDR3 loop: CASSTLGTAPLTSSETQYF. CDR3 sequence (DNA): TGTGCCAGTAGTACGCTCGGGACAGCGCCTCTTACGTCTTCGGAGACCCAGTACTTC. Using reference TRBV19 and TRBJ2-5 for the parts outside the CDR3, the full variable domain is DGGITQSPKYLFRKEGQNVTLSCEQNLNHDAMYWYRQDPGQGLRLIYYSQIVNDFQKGDIAEGYSVSREKKESFPLTVTSAQKNPTAFYLCASSTLGTAPLTSSETQYFGPGTRLLVL.

This CDR3 is CASSPEARGANYGYTF. DNA for the CDR3: TGTGCCTCCTCTCCCGAGGCCCGGGGGGCTAACTATGGCTACACCTTC. The rearrangement uses TRBV19 and TRBJ1-2; D is perhaps TRBD1 (5 bases). The V gene lost 11 bases and the J gene lost 0 bases, with 22 bases spanning the gap. Germline CDR1 LNHDA, CDR2 SQIVND (reference sequence). This CDR3 spans 16 amino acids.

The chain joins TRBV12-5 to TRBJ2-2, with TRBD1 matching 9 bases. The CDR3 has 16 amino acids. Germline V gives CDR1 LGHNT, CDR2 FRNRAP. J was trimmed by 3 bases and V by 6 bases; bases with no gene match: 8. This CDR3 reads CASGLGQGLDTGELFF. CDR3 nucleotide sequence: TGTGCTAGTGGACTCGGACAGGGGCTGGACACCGGGGAGCTGTTTTTT.

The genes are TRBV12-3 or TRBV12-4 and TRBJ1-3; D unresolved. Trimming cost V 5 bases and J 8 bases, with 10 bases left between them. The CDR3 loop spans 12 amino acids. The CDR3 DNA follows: TGTGCCAGCAGTAACGCGGTGGACACCATATATTTT. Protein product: CASSNAVDTIYF.

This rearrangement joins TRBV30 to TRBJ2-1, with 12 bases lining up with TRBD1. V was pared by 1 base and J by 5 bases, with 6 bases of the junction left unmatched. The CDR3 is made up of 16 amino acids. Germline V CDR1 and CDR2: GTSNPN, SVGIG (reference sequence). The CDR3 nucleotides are TGTGCCTGGAGTGAAGGGGGACAGGGGGCGGACAATGAGCAGTTCTTC. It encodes CAWSEGGQGADNEQFF.

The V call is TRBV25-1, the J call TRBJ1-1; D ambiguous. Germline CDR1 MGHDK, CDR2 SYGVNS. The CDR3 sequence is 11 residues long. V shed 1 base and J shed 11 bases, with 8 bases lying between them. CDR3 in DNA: TGTGCCAGCAGTGAATCTAGAACCGCTTTCTTT. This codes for CASSESRTAFF. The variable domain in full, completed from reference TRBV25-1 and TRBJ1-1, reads EADIYQTPRYLVIGTGKKITLECSQTMGHDKMYWYQQDPGMELHLIHYSYGVNSTEKGDLSSESTVSRIRTEHFPLTLESARPSHTSQYLCASSESRTAFFGQGTRLTVV.

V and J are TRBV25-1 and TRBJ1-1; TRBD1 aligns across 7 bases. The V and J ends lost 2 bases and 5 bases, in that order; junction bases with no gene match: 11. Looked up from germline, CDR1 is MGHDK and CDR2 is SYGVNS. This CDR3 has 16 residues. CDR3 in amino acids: CASSEPTGWGRTEAFF. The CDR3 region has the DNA TGTGCCAGCAGTGAACCGACAGGGTGGGGGAGGACTGAAGCTTTCTTT. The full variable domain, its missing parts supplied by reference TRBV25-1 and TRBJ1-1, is EADIYQTPRYLVIGTGKKITLECSQTMGHDKMYWYQQDPGMELHLIHYSYGVNSTEKGDLSSESTVSRIRTEHFPLTLESARPSHTSQYLCASSEPTGWGRTEAFFGQGTRLTVV.

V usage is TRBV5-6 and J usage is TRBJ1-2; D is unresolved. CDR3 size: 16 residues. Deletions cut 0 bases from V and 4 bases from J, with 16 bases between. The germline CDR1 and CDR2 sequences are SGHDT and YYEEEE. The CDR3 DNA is TGTGCCAGCAGCTTGGGGCGGGTTCTCGTAGGCTATGGCTACACCTTC. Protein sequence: CASSLGRVLVGYGYTF. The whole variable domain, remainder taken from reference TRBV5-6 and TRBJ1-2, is DAGVTQSPTHLIKTRGQQVTLRCSPKSGHDTVSWYQQALGQGPQFIFQYYEEEERQRGNFPDRFSGHQFPNYSSELNVNALLLGDSALYLCASSLGRVLVGYGYTFGSGTRLTVV.

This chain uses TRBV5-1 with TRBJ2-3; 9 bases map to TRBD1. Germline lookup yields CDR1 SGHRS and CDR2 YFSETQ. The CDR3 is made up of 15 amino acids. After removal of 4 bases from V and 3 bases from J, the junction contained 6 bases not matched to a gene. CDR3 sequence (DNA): TGCGCCAGCAGCCCAGGGACAGGGTGGACAGATACGCAGTATTTT. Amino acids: CASSPGTGWTDTQYF.

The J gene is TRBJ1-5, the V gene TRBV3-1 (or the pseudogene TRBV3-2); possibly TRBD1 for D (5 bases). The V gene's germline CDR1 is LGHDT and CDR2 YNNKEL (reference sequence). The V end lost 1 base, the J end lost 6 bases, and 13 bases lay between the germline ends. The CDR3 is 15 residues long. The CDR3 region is CASSQAGRAGQPQHF. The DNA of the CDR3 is TGTGCCAGCAGCCAAGCAGGCAGGGCAGGTCAGCCCCAGCATTTT.

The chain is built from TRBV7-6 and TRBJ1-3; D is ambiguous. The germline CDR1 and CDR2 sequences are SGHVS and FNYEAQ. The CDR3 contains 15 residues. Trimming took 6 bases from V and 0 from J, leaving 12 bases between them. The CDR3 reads CASSEGPSSGNTIYF. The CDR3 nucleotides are TGTGCCAGCAGTGAGGGTCCGAGCTCTGGAAACACCATATATTTT.

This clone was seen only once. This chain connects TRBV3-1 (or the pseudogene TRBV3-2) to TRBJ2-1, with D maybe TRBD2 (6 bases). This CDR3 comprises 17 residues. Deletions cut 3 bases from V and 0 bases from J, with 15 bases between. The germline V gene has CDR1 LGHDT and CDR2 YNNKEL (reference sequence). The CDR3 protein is CASSHPPQTSSYNEQFF. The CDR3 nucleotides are TGTGCCAGCAGCCACCCCCCGCAGACTAGCTCCTACAATGAGCAGTTCTTC.

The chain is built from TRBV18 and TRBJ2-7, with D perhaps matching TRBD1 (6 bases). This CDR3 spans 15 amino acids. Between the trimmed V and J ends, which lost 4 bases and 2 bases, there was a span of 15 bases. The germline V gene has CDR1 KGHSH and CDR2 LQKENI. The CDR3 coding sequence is TGTGCCAGCTCACGTTCCGGGACAACGACCTACGAGCAGTACTTC. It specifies CASSRSGTTTYEQYF.

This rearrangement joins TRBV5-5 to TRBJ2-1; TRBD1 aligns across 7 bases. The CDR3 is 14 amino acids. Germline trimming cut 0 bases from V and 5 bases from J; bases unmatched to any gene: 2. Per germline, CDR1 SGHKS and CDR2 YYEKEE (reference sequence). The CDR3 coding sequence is TGTGCCAGCAGCTTGGGTGGACAGGACAATGAGCAGTTCTTC. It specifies CASSLGGQDNEQFF.

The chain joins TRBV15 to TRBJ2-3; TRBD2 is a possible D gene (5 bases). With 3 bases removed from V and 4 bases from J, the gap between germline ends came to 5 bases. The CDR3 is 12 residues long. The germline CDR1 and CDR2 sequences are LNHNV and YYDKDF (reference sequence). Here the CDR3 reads CATSSSADTQYF. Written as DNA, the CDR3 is TGTGCCACCAGCAGTAGCGCAGATACGCAGTATTTT.

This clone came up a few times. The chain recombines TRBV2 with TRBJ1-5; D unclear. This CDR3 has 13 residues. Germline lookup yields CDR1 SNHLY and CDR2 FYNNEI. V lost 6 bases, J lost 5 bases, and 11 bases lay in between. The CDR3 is CASSQASYQPQHF. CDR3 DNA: TGTGCCAGCAGCCAAGCCTCTTATCAGCCCCAGCATTTT.

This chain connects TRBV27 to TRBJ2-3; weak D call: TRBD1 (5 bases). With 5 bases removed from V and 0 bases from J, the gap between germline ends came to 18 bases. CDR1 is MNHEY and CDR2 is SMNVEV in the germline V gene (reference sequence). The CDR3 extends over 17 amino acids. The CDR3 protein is CASSLSGSRLSTDTQYF. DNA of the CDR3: TGTGCCAGCAGTCTCTCAGGGTCCCGTTTGAGCACAGATACGCAGTATTTT.